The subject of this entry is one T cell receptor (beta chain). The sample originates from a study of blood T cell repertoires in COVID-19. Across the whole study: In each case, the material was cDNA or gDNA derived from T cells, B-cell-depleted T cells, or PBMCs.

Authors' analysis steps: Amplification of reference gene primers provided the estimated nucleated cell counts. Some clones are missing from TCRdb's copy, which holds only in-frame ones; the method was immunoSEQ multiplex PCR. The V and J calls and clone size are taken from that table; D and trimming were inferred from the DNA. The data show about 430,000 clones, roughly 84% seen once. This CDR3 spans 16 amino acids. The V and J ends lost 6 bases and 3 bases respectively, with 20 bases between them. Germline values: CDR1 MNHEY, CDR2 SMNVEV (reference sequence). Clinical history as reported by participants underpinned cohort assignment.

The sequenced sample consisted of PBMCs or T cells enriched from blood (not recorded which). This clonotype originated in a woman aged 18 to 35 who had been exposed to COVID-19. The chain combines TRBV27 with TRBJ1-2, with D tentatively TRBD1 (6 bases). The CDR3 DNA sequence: TGTGCCAGCAGACCGCCCCCGGGACAAGGGGACTATGGCTACACCTTC. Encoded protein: CASRPPPGQGDYGYTF.